The present entry profiles one T cell receptor (beta chain) with its context. The antigen it recognizes is unknown. Per-base qualities were not stored, and no clone one base away is much larger. TCRbeta CDR3 regions were amplified from genomic DNA by means of the immunoSEQ Assay, a bias-controlled multiplex PCR. The paper's processing steps were these. Within the assay, amplification of reference gene primers was used to estimate how many nucleated cells each sample contained. To quantify the absolute abundance of each unique TCRbeta CDR3 rearrangement, sequence reads were collapsed and filtered. For each sample, productive Simpson clonality was calculated by taking the square root of Simpson's diversity index across productive rearrangements. The source is immuneACCESS, and TCRdb retained only in-frame sequences with V and J called. Part of the clones is not carried over; for the studies checked, unresolved V genes explain less than half of this, and the remainder is unexplained. V and J calls plus clone size are reproduced from that table; the DNA served to infer D and trimming. The sample has some 190,000 clones on record, about 75% of them singletons. The top ten hold roughly 7.8% of the sample.

This entry comes from a study of blood T cell repertoires in COVID-19 (dated by TCRdb to the early 2020s). Concerning the study at large: The collaborator samples originated in the United States, Italy and Spain and spanned the acute and convalescent phases of COVID-19. The material from the prospective study consisted of cDNA or gDNA derived from T cells, B-cell-depleted T cells, or PBMCs. Subjects who had been exposed to COVID-19, were actively infected with it, or had recovered from it provided the deeply sampled blood TCRbeta repertoires that made up the dataset. The repertoires were released in a freely available public database intended as a resource for research on the immune response to SARS-CoV-2. Samples were obtained from the ongoing ImmuneRACE study (first 160 participants) and from over 1,000 subjects provided by 6 global collaborators. The sample metadata nearly always contained a de-identified subject ID, COVID-19 status, age in years and sex. Where available, HLA class I and class II types were obtained from metadata supplied by the sample provider rather than from assay-based typing. Overall study outcomes, separate from this receptor: Clinical and demographic metadata were provided uncurated, with the amount varying by source and participant.

The CDR3 sequence holds 14 residues, the cysteine and phenylalanine included. The kept DNA is CDR3 alone, 42 bases in frame from the first base. A distance of 12 bases separates the germline ends of V and J, which lose 6 bases and 1 base respectively. The germline V gene gives CDR1 as KGHSH and CDR2 as LQKENI. The collaborating institutions used their own protocols to collect whole blood in K2EDTA tubes. For TCRbeta analysis, collaborators shipped samples as frozen whole blood, isolated PBMCs, or DNA extracted from either of those sample types. The sample consisted of peripheral blood. Rearrangement joined TRBV18 to TRBJ1-1; D gene: possibly TRBD1, on 5 matching bases. The TCR originated in a woman aged 45-59 years with active or convalescent COVID-19. The CDR3 sequence is CASSAGSRNTEAFF. The DNA is as follows: TGTGCCAGCTCGGCAGGGTCCCGGAACACTGAAGCTTTCTTT.